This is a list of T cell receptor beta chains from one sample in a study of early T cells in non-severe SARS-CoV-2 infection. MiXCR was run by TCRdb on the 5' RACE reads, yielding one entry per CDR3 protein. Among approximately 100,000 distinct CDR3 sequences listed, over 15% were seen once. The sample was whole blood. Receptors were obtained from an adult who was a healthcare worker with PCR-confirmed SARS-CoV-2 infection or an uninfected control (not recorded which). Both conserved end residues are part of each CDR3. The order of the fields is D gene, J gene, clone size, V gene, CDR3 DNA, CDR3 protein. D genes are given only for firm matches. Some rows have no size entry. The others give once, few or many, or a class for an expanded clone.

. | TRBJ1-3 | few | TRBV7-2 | TGTGCCAGCAGCGGGCGGAGCTCTGGAAACACCATATATTTT | CASSGRSSGNTIYF
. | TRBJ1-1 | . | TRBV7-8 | TGTGCCAGCAGGGGTGGGATGAACACTGAAGCTTTCTTT | CASRGGMNTEAFF
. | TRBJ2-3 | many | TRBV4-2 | TGTGCCAGCAGCCAAGTACTCGGCTCAGATACGCAGTATTTT | CASSQVLGSDTQYF
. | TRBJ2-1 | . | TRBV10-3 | TGTGCCATCAGTGGGGTTGTACAGCTCTCCTACAATGAGCAGTTCTTC | CAISGVVQLSYNEQFF
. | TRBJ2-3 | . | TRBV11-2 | TGTGCCAGCGGAATACACTCCACAGATACGCAGTATTTT | CASGIHSTDTQYF
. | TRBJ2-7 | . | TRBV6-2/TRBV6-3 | TGTGCCAGCAGTGGCGTTCGAGGCGACGAGCAGTACTTC | CASSGVRGDEQYF
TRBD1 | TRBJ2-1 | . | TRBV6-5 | TGTGCCAGCAGTCCCCGGGACAGACCCCGTGGCTACAATGAGCAGTTCTTC | CASSPRDRPRGYNEQFF
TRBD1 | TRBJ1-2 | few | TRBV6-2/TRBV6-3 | TGTGCCAGCAGTCGGGACAGTTCTAACTATGGCTACACCTTC | CASSRDSSNYGYTF
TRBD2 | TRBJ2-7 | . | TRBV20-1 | TGCAGTGCAACACCGGGACTAGCGACCTCCTACGAGCAGTACTTC | CSATPGLATSYEQYF
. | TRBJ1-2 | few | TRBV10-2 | TGCGCCAGCAGTGAGTTGAGGGGAGGGTACCGTGACTATGGCTACACCTTC | CASSELRGGYRDYGYTF
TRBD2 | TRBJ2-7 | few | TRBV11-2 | TGTGCCAGCAGCTTAGACAGTATATCTACTAGCGGACAAACCTACGAGCAGTACTTC | CASSLDSISTSGQTYEQYF
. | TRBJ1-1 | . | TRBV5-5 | TGTGCCAGCAGCTTAGCCGGGACAATGAACACTGAAGCTTTCTTT | CASSLAGTMNTEAFF
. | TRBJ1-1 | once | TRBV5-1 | TGCGCCAGCAGCTTGAATGGTGAGCCCGGGGAAGCTTTCTTT | CASSLNGEPGEAFF
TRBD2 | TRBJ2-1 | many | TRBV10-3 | TGTGCCATCAGTGACCCACTAGCGAACAATGAGCAGTTCTTC | CAISDPLANNEQFF
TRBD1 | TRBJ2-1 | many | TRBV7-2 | TGTGCCAGCAGCTCCAGGGACAGGAGTTTAAGCTCCTACAATGAGCAGTTCTTC | CASSSRDRSLSSYNEQFF
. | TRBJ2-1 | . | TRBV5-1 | TGCGCCAGCAGCTTGGACAGCTTGTACAATGAGCAGTTCTTC | CASSLDSLYNEQFF
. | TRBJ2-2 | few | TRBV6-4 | TGTGCCAGCAGTGAAGTGGTTACCGGGGAGCTGTTTTTT | CASSEVVTGELFF
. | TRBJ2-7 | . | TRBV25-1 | TGTGCCAGCAGTGAATGGCAGGGTCTCGAGCAGTACTTC | CASSEWQGLEQYF
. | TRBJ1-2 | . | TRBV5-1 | TGCGCCAGCAGCTTGGAACCCCAGAACTATGGCTACACCTTC | CASSLEPQNYGYTF
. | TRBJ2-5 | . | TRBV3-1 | TGTGCCAGCAGCGCTCGGGACCACGGTACTCAAGAGACCCAGTACTTC | CASSARDHGTQETQYF
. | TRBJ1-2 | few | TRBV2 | TGTGCCAGCAGTTCCCAACCGGGGGGCATTGGCTACACCTTC | CASSSQPGGIGYTF
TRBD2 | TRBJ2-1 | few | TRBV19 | TGTGCCAGTAACCCAAGCGGGAGGGCGGCCAATGAGCAGTTCTTC | CASNPSGRAANEQFF
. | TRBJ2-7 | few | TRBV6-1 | TGTGCCAGCGAGGGGGGTCCCTACGAGCAGTACTTC | CASEGGPYEQYF
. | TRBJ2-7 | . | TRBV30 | TGTGCCTGGAGGAGGTCAGAAAGCGGCGAGCAGTACTTC | CAWRRSESGEQYF
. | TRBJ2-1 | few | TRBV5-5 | TGTGCCAGCAGCTTGGTGGCCAGGGCAAATGAGCAGTTCTTC | CASSLVARANEQFF
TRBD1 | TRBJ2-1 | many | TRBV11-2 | TGTGCCAGCAGCATACCGGGACAGGGGATTAATGAGCAGTTCTTC | CASSIPGQGINEQFF
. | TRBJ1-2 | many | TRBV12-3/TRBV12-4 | TGTGCCAGCAGTTTCCTGGAGGACTATGGCTACACCTTC | CASSFLEDYGYTF
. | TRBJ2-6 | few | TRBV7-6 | TGTGCCAGCAGCTCGGTCTCTGGGGCCAACGTCCTGACTTTC | CASSSVSGANVLTF
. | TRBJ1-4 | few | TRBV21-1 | TGTGCCAGCAGCAAAGCGCACCCTAGAGGGGGCCTCGAAAAACTGTTTTTT | CASSKAHPRGGLEKLFF
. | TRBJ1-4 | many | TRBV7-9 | TGTGCCAGCAGCCCACCCGGACACGCCGAAAAACTGTTTTTT | CASSPPGHAEKLFF
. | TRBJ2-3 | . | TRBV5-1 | TGCGCCAGCAGCAGGGAAGGCACAGATACGCAGTATTTT | CASSREGTDTQYF
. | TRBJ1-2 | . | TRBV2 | TGTGCCAGCAGTGAAACCTGGGGGGTTAGCTACACCTTC | CASSETWGVSYTF
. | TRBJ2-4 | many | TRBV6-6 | TGTGCCAGCAGCCCCGGAACTTCCAAAAACATTCAGTACTTC | CASSPGTSKNIQYF
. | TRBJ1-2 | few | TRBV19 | TGTGCCAGTAGTATTACGTTAGGGGGGTCGAATGGCTACACCTTC | CASSITLGGSNGYTF
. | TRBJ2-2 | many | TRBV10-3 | TGTGCCATCAGTGTTAGCGAGAGGCGTGGCAACACCGGGGAGCTGTTTTTT | CAISVSERRGNTGELFF
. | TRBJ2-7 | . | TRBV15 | TGTGCCACCAGCGGAGAACAGTACGAGCAGTACTTC | CATSGEQYEQYF
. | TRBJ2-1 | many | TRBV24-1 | TGTGCCACCAGTGATCCTCGGGCAGGGAGCTCCTACAATGAGCAGTTCTTC | CATSDPRAGSSYNEQFF
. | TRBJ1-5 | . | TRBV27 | TGTGCCAGCAGTTTATCGGCGGTATCGACGCAGCCCCAGCATTTT | CASSLSAVSTQPQHF
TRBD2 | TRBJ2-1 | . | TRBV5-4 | TGTGCCAGCAGCTTGTTTGGACTAGATGATGAGCAGTTCTTC | CASSLFGLDDEQFF
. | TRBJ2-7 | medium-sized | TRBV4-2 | TGTGCCAGCAGCCAAGATTCGGTGCTGGGGCAGTACTTC | CASSQDSVLGQYF
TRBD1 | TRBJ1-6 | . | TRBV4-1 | TGCGCCAGCAGCCGCGAGGGACAGGGGGCTTTGTCACCCCTCCACTTT | CASSREGQGALSPLHF
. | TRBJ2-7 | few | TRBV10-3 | TGTGCCATCAGGGACAGGGAGGGCGAGCAGTACTTC | CAIRDREGEQYF
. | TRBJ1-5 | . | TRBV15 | TGTGCCACCAGCAGAGAGGTAGATCAGCCCCAGCATTTT | CATSREVDQPQHF
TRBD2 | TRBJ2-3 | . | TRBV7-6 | TGTGCCAGCAGCTTGGGAGCGGGAGGGCCGCAAGATACGCAGTATTTT | CASSLGAGGPQDTQYF
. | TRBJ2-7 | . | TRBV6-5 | TGTGCCAGCAGTGCAGGGAGTGAGCAGTACTTC | CASSAGSEQYF
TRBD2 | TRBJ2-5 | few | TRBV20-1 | TGCAGTGCCCGGACTAGCGGGGTAGAGACCCAGTACTTC | CSARTSGVETQYF
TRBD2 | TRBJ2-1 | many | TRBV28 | TGTGCCAGCGCTTCCGTATGGTCACGTGCTAGCGGGGTATTCATTTCTTACAATGAGCAGTTCTTC | CASASVWSRASGVFISYNEQFF